This T cell receptor (beta chain) was recovered during a study of control samples from healthy donors and cancer patients. There are 17 residues in the CDR3. Trimming at V came to 0 bases and at J to 4 bases, leaving 8 bases not matched to a gene. Germline V CDR1 and CDR2: WNHNN, SYGVQD (reference sequence). TCRdb's copy holds only in-frame clones and misses some; the assay was immunoSEQ multiplex PCR. The data show some 140,000 clones, about 88% seen once. Source material: blood. The chain uses TRBV10-1 and TRBJ2-1; TRBD2 matches at 8 bases. The sequence was collected from a woman in her twenties or thirties in good health. DNA of the CDR3: TGCGCCAGCAGTGAGTCGAGGAGCGGGAGCTGGTACAATGAGCAGTTCTTC. Amino acids: CASSESRSGSWYNEQFF.